This T cell receptor (beta chain) stems from a study of blood T cell repertoires in COVID-19. The V and J ends lost 2 bases and 4 bases, in that order; junction bases with no gene match: 4. This CDR3 is built from 15 residues. From germline, CDR1 is SGHNT and CDR2 YYREEE (reference sequence). Measured with immunoSEQ multiplex PCR; TCRdb has only the in-frame clones, and not every one. The sample includes about 200,000 clones, about 78% seen only once; the top ten take less than 7%. The sequencing input was peripheral blood. The receptor was isolated from a woman in her 70s with acute or convalescent COVID-19. The chain employs TRBV5-4 and TRBJ2-3; the match to TRBD2 covers 10 bases. Here the CDR3 reads CASSLAGGPPDTQYF. CDR3 sequence (DNA): TGTGCCAGCAGCTTAGCGGGAGGGCCACCAGATACGCAGTATTTT.